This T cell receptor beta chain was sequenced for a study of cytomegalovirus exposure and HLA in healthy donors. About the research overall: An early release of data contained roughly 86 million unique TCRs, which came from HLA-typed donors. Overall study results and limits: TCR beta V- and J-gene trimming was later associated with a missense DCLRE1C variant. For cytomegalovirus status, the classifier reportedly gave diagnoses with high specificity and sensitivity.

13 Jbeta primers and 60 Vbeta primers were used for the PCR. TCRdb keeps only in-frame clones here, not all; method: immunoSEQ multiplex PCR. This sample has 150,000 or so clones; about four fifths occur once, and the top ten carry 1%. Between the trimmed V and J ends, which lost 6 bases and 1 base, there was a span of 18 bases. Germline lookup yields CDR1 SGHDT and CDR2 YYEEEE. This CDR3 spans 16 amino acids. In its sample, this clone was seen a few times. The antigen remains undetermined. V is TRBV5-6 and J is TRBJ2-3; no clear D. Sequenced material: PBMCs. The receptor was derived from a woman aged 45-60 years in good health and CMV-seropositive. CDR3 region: CASTTPPSSRTDTQYF. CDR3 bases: TGTGCCAGCACTACTCCCCCCTCTTCTCGCACAGATACGCAGTATTTT.